This T cell receptor (beta chain) was found in a study of post-analysis software for immune sequencing data. For the study at large: The disease courses spanned relapsing-remitting, secondary progressive and progressive-relapsing forms of multiple sclerosis. The study's findings and limits: Same-batch preparations were strongly co-clustered by F measure. A significant reduction in normalized Chao1 diversity was observed in multiple sclerosis patients versus controls. In patients, TRBV5-6, TRBV5-1 and TRBV20-1 belonged to four or five TRBV segments found more frequently than in controls.

Carried by the TCR beta cDNA libraries were unique molecular identifiers. Some 500,000 cDNA molecules were obtained from around 1 to 10 million T cells. In TCRdb, the PCR reads were re-called with MiXCR into one record per CDR3 protein. The data hold hundreds of thousands of distinct CDR3 sequences, with roughly 36% observed a single time. This clonotype was seen more than once but under ten times. Antigen: not known. Germline V lookup: CDR1 SGDLS, CDR2 YYNGEE. The CDR3 is made up of 17 amino acids. V trimming: 4 bases; J trimming: 1 base; junction bases outside the gene matches: 7. The chain links TRBV9 to TRBJ2-6; 8 bases agree with TRBD1. Source material: blood. This receptor was identified in a girl aged 10-17 years with multiple sclerosis. The CDR3 loop is CASSPGQGWSGANVLTF. As DNA, the CDR3 is TGTGCCAGCAGCCCAGGACAGGGATGGTCTGGGGCCAACGTCCTGACTTTC.